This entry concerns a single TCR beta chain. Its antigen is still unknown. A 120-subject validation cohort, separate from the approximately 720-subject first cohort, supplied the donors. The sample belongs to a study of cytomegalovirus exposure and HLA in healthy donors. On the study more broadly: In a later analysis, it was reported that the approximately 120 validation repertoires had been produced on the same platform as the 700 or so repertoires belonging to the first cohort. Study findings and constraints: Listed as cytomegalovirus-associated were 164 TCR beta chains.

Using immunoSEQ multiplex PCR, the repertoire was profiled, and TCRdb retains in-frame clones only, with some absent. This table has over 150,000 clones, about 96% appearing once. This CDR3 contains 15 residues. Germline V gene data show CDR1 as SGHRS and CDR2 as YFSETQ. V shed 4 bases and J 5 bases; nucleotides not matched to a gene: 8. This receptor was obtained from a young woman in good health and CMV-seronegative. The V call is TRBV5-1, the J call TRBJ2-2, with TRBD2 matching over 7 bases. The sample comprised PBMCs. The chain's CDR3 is CASSPREGGTGELFF. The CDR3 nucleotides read TGCGCCAGCAGCCCGAGGGAGGGTGGAACCGGGGAGCTGTTTTTT. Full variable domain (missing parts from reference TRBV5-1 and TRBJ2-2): KAGVTQTPRYLIKTRGQQVTLSCSPISGHRSVSWYQQTPGQGLQFLFEYFSETQRNKGNFPGRFSGRQFSNSRSEMNVSTLELGDSALYLCASSPREGGTGELFFGEGSRLTVL.